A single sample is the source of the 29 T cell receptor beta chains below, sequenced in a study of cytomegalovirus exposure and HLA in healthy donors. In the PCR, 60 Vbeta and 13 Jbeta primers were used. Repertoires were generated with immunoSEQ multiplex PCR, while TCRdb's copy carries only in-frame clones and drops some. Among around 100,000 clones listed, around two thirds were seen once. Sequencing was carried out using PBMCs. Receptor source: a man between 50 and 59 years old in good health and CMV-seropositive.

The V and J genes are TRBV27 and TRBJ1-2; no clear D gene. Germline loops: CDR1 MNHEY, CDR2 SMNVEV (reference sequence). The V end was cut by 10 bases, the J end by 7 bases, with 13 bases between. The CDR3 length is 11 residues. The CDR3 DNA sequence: TGTGCCACCGGGTATTTGGGTGGCTACACCTTC. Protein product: CATGYLGGYTF.

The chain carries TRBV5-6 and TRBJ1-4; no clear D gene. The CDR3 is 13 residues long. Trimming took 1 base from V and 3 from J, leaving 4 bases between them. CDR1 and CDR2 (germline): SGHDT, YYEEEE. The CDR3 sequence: CASSLSANEKLFF. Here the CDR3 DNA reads TGTGCCAGCAGCTTGTCAGCTAATGAAAAACTGTTTTTT.

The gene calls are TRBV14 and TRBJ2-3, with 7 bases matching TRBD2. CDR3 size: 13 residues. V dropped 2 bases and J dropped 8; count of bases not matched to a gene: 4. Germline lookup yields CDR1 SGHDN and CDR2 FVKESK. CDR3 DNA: TGTGCCAGCAGCCAAAACATAGCGGGTACGCAGTATTTT. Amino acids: CASSQNIAGTQYF.

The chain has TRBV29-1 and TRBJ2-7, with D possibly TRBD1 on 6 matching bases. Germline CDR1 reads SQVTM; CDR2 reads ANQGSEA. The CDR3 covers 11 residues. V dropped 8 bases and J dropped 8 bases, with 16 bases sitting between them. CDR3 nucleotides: TGCAGCTCTGGACAAGGGGGAAAGCAGTACTTC. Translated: CSSGQGGKQYF.

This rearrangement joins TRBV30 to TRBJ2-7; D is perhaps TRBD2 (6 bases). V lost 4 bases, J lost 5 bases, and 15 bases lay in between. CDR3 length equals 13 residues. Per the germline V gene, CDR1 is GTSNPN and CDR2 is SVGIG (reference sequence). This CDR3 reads CAWTTSFSDEQYF. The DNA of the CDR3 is TGTGCCTGGACAACTAGCTTTTCAGACGAGCAGTACTTC.

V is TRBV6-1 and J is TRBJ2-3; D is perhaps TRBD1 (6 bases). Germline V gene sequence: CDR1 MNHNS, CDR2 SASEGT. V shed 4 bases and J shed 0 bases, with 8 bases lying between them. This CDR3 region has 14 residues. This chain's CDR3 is CASSVQGSTDTQYF. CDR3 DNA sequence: TGTGCCAGCAGTGTACAGGGCAGCACAGATACGCAGTATTTT.

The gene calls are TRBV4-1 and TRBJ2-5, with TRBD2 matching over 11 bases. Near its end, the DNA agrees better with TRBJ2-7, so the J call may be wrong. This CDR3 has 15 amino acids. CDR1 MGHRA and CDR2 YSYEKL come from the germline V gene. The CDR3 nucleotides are TGCGCCAGCAGCCGGGGGACTAGCGGTACCTACGAGCAGTACTTC. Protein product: CASSRGTSGTYEQYF.

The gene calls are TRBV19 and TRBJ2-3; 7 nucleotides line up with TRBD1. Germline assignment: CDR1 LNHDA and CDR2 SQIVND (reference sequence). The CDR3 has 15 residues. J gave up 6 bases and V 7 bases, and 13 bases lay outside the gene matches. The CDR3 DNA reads TGTGCCAGTATCCCGACAGGGTCTGGTGTGGATACGCAGTATTTT. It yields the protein CASIPTGSGVDTQYF.

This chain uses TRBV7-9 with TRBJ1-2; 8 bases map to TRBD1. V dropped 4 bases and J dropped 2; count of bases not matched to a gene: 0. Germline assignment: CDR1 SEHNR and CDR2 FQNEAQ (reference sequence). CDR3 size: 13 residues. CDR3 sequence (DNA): TGTGCCAGCAGCTCAGGGGGCAACTATGGCTACACCTTC. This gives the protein CASSSGGNYGYTF.

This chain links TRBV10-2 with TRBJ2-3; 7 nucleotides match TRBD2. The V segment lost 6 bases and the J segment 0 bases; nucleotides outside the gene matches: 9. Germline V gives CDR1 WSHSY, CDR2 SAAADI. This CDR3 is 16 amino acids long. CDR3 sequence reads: CASSGASSGSTDTQYF. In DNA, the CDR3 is TGCGCCAGCAGCGGAGCGAGTAGCGGGAGCACAGATACGCAGTATTTT.

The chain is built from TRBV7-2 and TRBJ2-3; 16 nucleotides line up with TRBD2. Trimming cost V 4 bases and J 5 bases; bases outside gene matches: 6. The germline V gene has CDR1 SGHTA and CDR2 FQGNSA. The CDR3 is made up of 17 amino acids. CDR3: CASSSGTSGGAVDTQYF. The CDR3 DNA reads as TGTGCCAGCAGCTCAGGGACTAGCGGGGGGGCTGTAGATACGCAGTATTTT.

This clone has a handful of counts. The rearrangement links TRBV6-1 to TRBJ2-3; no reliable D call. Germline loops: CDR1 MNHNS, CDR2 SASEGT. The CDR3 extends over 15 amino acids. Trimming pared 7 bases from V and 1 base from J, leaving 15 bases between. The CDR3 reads CASTSSWAGTDTQYF. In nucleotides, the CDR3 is TGTGCCAGCACGTCCTCGTGGGCTGGCACAGATACGCAGTATTTT.

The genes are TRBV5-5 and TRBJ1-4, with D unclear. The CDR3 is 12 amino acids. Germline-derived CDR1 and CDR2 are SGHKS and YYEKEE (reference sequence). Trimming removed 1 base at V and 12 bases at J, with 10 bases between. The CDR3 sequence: CASSLTPGELFF. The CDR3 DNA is TGTGCCAGCAGCTTGACCCCCGGGGAACTGTTTTTT.

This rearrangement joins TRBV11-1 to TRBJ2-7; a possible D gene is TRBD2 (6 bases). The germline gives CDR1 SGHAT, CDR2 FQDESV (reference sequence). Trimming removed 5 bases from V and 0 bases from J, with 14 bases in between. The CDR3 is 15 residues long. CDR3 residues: CASSDPGRVSYEQYF. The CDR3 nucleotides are TGTGCCAGCAGCGATCCCGGGAGAGTCTCCTACGAGCAGTACTTC.

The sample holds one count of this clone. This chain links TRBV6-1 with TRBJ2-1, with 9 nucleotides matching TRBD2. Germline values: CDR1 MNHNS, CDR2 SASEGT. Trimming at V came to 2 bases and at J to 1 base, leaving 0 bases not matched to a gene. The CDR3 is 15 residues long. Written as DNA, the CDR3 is TGTGCCAGCAGTGAACTAGCGGGGTCCTACAATGAGCAGTTCTTC. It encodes CASSELAGSYNEQFF.

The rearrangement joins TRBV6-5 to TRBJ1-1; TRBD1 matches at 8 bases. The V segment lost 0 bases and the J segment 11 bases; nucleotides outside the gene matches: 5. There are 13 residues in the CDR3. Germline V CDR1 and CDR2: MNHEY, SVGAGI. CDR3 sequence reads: CASSYSHQGAAFF. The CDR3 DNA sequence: TGTGCCAGCAGTTACTCTCACCAGGGGGCGGCTTTCTTT.

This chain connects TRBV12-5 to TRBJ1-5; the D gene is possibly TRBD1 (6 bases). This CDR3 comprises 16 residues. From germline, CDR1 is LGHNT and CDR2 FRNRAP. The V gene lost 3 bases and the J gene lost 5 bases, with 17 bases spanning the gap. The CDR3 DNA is TGTGCTAGTGGTTTCAGGGTTCGGGGGGCCGATCAGCCCCAGCATTTT. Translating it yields CASGFRVRGADQPQHF.

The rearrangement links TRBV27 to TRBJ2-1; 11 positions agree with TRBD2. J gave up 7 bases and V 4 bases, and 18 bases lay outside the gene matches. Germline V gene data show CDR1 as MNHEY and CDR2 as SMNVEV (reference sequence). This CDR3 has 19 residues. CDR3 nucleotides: TGTGCCAGCAGTTCCCCTTTAACTAGCGGGAGTTCGAAGTTGAATGAGCAGTTCTTC. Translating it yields CASSSPLTSGSSKLNEQFF.

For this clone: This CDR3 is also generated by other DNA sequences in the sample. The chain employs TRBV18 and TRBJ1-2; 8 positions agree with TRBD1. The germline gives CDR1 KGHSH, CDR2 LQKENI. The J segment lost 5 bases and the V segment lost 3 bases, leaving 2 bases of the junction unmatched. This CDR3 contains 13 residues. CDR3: CASSPDRVYGYTF. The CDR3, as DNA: TGTGCCAGCTCACCGGACAGGGTTTATGGCTACACCTTC.

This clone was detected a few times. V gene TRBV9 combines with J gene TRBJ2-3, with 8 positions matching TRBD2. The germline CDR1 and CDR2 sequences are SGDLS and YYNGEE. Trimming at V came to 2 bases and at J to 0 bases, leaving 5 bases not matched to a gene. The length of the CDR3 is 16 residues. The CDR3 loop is CASSVPAGASTDTQYF. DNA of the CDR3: TGTGCCAGCAGCGTCCCAGCGGGGGCCAGCACAGATACGCAGTATTTT. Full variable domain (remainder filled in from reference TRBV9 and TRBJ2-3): DSGVTQTPKHLITATGQRVTLRCSPRSGDLSVYWYQQSLDQGLQFLIQYYNGEERAKGNILERFSAQQFPDLHSELNLSSLELGDSALYFCASSVPAGASTDTQYFGPGTRLTVL.

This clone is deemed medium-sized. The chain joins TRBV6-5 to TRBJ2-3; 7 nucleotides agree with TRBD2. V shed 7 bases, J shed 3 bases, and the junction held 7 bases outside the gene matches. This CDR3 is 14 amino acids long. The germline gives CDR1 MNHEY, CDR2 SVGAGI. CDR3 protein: CASTETSRTDTQYF. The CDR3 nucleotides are TGTGCCAGCACCGAGACTAGCCGGACAGATACGCAGTATTTT.

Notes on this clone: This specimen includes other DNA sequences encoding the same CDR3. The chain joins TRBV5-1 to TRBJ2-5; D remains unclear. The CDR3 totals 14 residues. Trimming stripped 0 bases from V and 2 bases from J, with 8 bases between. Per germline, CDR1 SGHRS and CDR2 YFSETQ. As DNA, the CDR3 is TGCGCCAGCAGCTTGGCTGGCTTTCAAGAGACCCAGTACTTC. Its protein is CASSLAGFQETQYF.

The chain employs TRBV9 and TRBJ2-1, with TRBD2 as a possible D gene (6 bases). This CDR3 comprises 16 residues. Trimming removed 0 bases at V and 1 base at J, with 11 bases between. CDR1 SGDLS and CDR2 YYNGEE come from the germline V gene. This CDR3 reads CASSVAWRASYNEQFF. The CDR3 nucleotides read TGTGCCAGCAGCGTAGCTTGGAGGGCATCCTACAATGAGCAGTTCTTC.

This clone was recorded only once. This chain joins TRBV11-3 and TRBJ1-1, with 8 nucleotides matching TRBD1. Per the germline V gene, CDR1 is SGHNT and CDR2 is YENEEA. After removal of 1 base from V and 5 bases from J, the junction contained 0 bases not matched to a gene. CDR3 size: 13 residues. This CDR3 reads CASSLGTGTEAFF. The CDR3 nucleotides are TGTGCCAGCAGCTTAGGGACAGGGACTGAAGCTTTCTTT.

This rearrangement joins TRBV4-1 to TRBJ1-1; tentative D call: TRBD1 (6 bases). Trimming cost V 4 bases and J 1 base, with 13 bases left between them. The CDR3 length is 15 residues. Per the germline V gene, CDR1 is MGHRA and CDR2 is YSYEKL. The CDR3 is CASSRRLTGNTEAFF. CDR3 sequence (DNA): TGCGCCAGCAGCCGCCGATTGACAGGGAACACTGAAGCTTTCTTT.

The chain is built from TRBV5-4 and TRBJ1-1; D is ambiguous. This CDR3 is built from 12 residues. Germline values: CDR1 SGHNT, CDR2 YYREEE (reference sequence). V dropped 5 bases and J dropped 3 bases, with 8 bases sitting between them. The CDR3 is CASRNRDTEAFF. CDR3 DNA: TGTGCCAGCAGGAACAGAGACACTGAAGCTTTCTTT.

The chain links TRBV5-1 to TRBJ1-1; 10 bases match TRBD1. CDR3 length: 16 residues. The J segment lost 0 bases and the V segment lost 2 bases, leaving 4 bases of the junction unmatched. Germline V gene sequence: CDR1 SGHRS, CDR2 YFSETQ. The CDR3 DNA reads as TGCGCCAGCAGCTTTGGACAGGGGGGCATGAACACTGAAGCTTTCTTT. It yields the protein CASSFGQGGMNTEAFF.

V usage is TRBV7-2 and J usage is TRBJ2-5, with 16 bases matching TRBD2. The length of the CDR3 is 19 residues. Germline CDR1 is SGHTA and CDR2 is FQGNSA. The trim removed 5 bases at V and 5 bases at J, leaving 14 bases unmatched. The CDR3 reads CASSKGTSGRALGIETQYF. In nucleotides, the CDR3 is TGTGCCAGCAGCAAAGGGACTAGCGGGAGGGCCTTAGGGATCGAGACCCAGTACTTC.

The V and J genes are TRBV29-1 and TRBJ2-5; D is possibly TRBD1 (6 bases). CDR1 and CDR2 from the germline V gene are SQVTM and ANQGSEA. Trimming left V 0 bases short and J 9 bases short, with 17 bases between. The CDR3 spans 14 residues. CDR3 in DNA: TGCAGCGTTGAAGATCAGGGGCCTGGCGGGTCCCAGTACTTC. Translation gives CSVEDQGPGGSQYF.